These 19 T cell receptor beta chains came from one sample sequenced in a study of beta chain features in type 1 diabetes (dated by TCRdb to 2016 to 2019). The protocol used for the library was the immunoSEQ multiplex PCR assay. The High Capacity cDNA Reverse Transcription Kit was used to reverse transcribe all of the isolated RNA, meaning that expressed TCRB transcripts were what got sequenced. TCRdb took over this immuneACCESS table, retaining in-frame rearrangements with V and J assigned. Such tables are incomplete; in checked studies, under half of the missing clones stem from an unresolved V gene, and the remainder is unexplained. A total of over 500,000 clones appear in this sample, about a sixth of them only once. Roughly 0.098% of the sample is taken by the ten largest. Sequences were obtained from naive CD4+ T cells from blood. The sample's cell subset or site label is to be understood as: true naive CD4+ T cells. The receptors originated from a man younger than 30 in good health.

For the CDR3, the DNA is TGTGCCAGCAGTCCCCGGGGGTGGGGAACTAATGAAAAACTGTTTTTT. It yields the protein CASSPRGWGTNEKLFF. This chain connects TRBV27 to TRBJ1-4; possible D gene TRBD1, 5 bases. Germline V CDR1 and CDR2: MNHEY, SMNVEV (reference sequence). Trimming cost V 5 bases and J 1 base, with 14 bases left between them. The CDR3 spans 16 residues.

This clone appeared a few times. This chain joins TRBV5-1 and TRBJ2-7; 13 nucleotides align to TRBD2. The CDR3 has 15 amino acids. After removal of 0 bases from V and 6 bases from J, the junction contained 3 bases not matched to a gene. The germline CDR1 and CDR2 sequences are SGHRS and YFSETQ. This chain's CDR3 is CASSLEGTSGAEQYF. CDR3 DNA sequence: TGCGCCAGCAGCTTGGAAGGGACTAGCGGGGCCGAGCAGTACTTC.

The chain is built from TRBV25-1 and TRBJ2-7; TRBD1 matches at 7 bases. The germline CDR1 and CDR2 sequences are MGHDK and SYGVNS. With V trimmed by 7 bases and J by 4 bases, 4 bases remained unmatched. The CDR3 extends over 12 amino acids. The CDR3 protein is CASTEGAYEQYF. CDR3 DNA sequence: TGTGCCAGCACTGAGGGGGCGTACGAGCAGTACTTC.

V usage is TRBV7-9 and J usage is TRBJ1-5; unclear D gene. V lost 0 bases, J lost 0 bases, and 9 bases lay in between. CDR3 length: 16 residues. The germline gives CDR1 SEHNR, CDR2 FQNEAQ (reference sequence). This CDR3 reads CASSLASKYSNQPQHF. The CDR3 DNA follows: TGTGCCAGCAGCTTAGCGTCAAAATATAGCAATCAGCCCCAGCATTTT.

This clone was seen more than once but under ten times. The chain uses TRBV5-1 and TRBJ2-6; no clear D. V dropped 10 bases and J dropped 7 bases, with 9 bases sitting between them. The CDR3 runs 11 residues. Germline V gives CDR1 SGHRS, CDR2 YFSETQ. The CDR3 loop reads CAPWGANVLTF. CDR3 DNA sequence: TGCGCCCCGTGGGGAGCCAACGTCCTGACTTTC.

This clone turned up a few times. The gene calls are TRBV5-4 and TRBJ1-5, with a possible D match to TRBD1 (6 bases). The CDR3 totals 16 residues. Germline CDR1 reads SGHNT; CDR2 reads YYREEE (reference sequence). Trimming removed 4 bases from V and 4 bases from J, with 18 bases in between. CDR3 sequence (DNA): TGTGCCAGCAGCCATGGGGGCCTGACACAGAATCAGCCCCAGCATTTT. Protein product: CASSHGGLTQNQPQHF. The full variable domain, its missing parts supplied by reference TRBV5-4 and TRBJ1-5, is ETGVTQSPTHLIKTRGQQVTLRCSSQSGHNTVSWYQQALGQGPQFIFQYYREEENGRGNFPPRFSGLQFPNYSSELNVNALELDDSALYLCASSHGGLTQNQPQHFGDGTRLSIL.

This clone showed up just a few times. The rearrangement joins TRBV6-5 to TRBJ1-2; D uncertain. V lost 2 bases and J 0 bases, leaving 13 bases between the germline ends. The CDR3 has 16 residues. The germline V gene encodes CDR1 MNHEY and CDR2 SVGAGI. The CDR3 DNA sequence: TGTGCCAGCAGTTACGCCCCAAGAATAGCTAACTATGGCTACACCTTC. Amino acid sequence: CASSYAPRIANYGYTF.

The CDR3 DNA reads TGTGCCAGCAGCTTAGGTCTAGCGGGACCTAGCACAGATACGCAGTATTTT. As protein: CASSLGLAGPSTDTQYF. The chain employs TRBV11-3 and TRBJ2-3; 9 nucleotides align to TRBD2. The CDR3 runs 17 residues. J lost 0 bases, V lost 1 base, and 5 bases had no gene match. CDR1 is SGHNT, CDR2 YENEEA, per germline.

The chain employs TRBV14 and TRBJ2-1; TRBD2 matches at 15 bases. There are 18 residues in the CDR3. The V gene end was trimmed by 0 bases and the J gene end by 8 bases; junction bases not matched to a gene: 8. CDR1 and CDR2 (germline): SGHDN, FVKESK. Here the CDR3 DNA reads TGTGCCAGCAGCCAAGATGCTCGGACTAGCGGGGGGGCCCATGAGCAGTTCTTC. This translates into CASSQDARTSGGAHEQFF.

A remark on this clone: The same CDR3 also results from other DNA sequences found in this sample. This chain connects TRBV29-1 to TRBJ2-2; no reliable D call. The ends were cut back, 4 bases at V and 4 bases at J, with 10 bases in the middle. Germline V gives CDR1 SQVTM, CDR2 ANQGSEA. The CDR3 is 13 amino acids. In DNA, the CDR3 is TGCAGCGTTGTAAGACCCCTCACCGGGGAGCTGTTTTTT. This encodes CSVVRPLTGELFF.

The chain's CDR3 is CASSSGTGYEQYF. CDR3 DNA sequence: TGTGCCAGCAGTTCCGGGACAGGGTACGAGCAGTACTTC. The V and J genes are TRBV27 and TRBJ2-7, with 9 bases that match TRBD1. The CDR3 has 13 residues. Germline CDR1 MNHEY, CDR2 SMNVEV (reference sequence). Unmatched junction bases numbered 2, after V lost 4 bases and J lost 4 bases.

This clone was seen many times. The chain couples TRBV10-3 to TRBJ2-1; 7 bases match TRBD2. V lost 8 bases to trimming and J lost 0 bases; unmatched junction nucleotides: 1. The CDR3 is 13 amino acids. Per germline, CDR1 ENHRY and CDR2 SYGVKD. CDR3 nucleotides: TGTGCCATCCGCGGGAGCTCCTACAATGAGCAGTTCTTC. It codes for CAIRGSSYNEQFF.

This chain uses TRBV9 with TRBJ1-1, with 7 bases that match TRBD1. CDR1 is SGDLS, CDR2 YYNGEE, per germline. The CDR3 length is 14 residues. With V trimmed by 0 bases and J by 8 bases, 7 bases remained unmatched. For the CDR3, the DNA is TGTGCCAGCAGCGTAGTATCCCAGGGGGTGGAAGCTTTCTTT. Its protein product is CASSVVSQGVEAFF.

The rearrangement joins TRBV6-6 to TRBJ1-1; a possible D gene is TRBD1 (5 bases). The germline V gene encodes CDR1 MNHNY and CDR2 SVGAGI (reference sequence). With 6 bases removed from V and 10 bases from J, the gap between germline ends came to 18 bases. This CDR3 region has 13 residues. CDR3 nucleotides: TGTGCCAGCAGCCCGGGACCTCCAACCACAGCTTTCTTT. This encodes CASSPGPPTTAFF.

This clone showed up just a few times. The V and J genes are TRBV29-1 and TRBJ1-1; D gene uncertain. The germline gives CDR1 SQVTM, CDR2 ANQGSEA. This CDR3 is 14 amino acids long. Between the trimmed V and J ends, which lost 3 bases and 5 bases, there was a span of 16 bases. The DNA for the CDR3 is TGCAGCGTTGAGTACCCGGGCCCGGGGACTGAAGCTTTCTTT. It yields the protein CSVEYPGPGTEAFF. The variable domain in full, with the rest retrieved from reference TRBV29-1 and TRBJ1-1, is SAVISQKPSRDICQRGTSLTIQCQVDSQVTMMFWYRQQPGQSLTLIATANQGSEATYESGFVIDKFPISRPNLTFSTLTVSNMSPEDSSIYLCSVEYPGPGTEAFFGQGTRLTVV.

DNA for the CDR3: TGTGCCAGCAGTTATCGACAGTACTATGGCTACACCTTC. It codes for CASSYRQYYGYTF. The chain links TRBV6-5 to TRBJ1-2; D might be TRBD1 (5 bases). CDR1 MNHEY and CDR2 SVGAGI come from the germline V gene. Trimming removed 3 bases from V and 3 bases from J, with 8 bases in between. CDR3 length: 13 amino acids.

The chain carries TRBV27 and TRBJ1-6, with a possible D match to TRBD1 (5 bases). V was cut by 6 bases and J by 7 bases, with 10 bases left in between. CDR3 length equals 13 residues. CDR1 and CDR2 (germline): MNHEY, SMNVEV (reference sequence). The CDR3 region has the DNA TGTGCCAGCAGGATCGGGGGAAATTCACCCCTCCACTTT. It specifies CASRIGGNSPLHF.

Concerning this clone itself: This may be a read error, as it is one base from a much larger clone. Other DNA sequences in the same sample also yield this CDR3. The genes are TRBV10-3 and TRBJ1-1; D is unclear. Trimming removed 6 bases at V and 1 base at J, with 3 bases between. This CDR3 spans 11 amino acids. CDR1 and CDR2 from the germline V gene are ENHRY and SYGVKD. CDR3 coding DNA: TGTGCCATCAGGGAGAACACTGAAGCTTTCTTT. It codes for CAIRENTEAFF.

The genes are TRBV2 and TRBJ2-4, with D hard to call. CDR1 SNHLY and CDR2 FYNNEI come from the germline V gene. There are 14 residues in the CDR3. Trimming left V 8 bases short and J 6 bases short, with 17 bases between. The CDR3: CASLERAGGNIQYF. The CDR3 bases are TGTGCCAGCCTAGAAAGGGCAGGCGGAAACATTCAGTACTTC.